A single sample is the source of the 26 T cell receptor beta chains below, sequenced in a study of blood T cells in healthy people across ages (dated by TCRdb to about 2015). To prepare the library, 5' RACE was applied. Sequenced using an Illumina HiSeq 2500. A second 7 to 11 cycle PCR used a sample-barcoded 5' primer and a J-beta primer mix. The public reads were reanalyzed by TCRdb: fastp trimming at Q25, MiXCR alignment, in-frame beta chains only. Each CDR3 protein gets just one entry, which takes the most common genes and DNA from the rows behind it. The sample table contains around 1,000,000 distinct CDR3 sequences; only one count was recorded for about two fifths of them. The top ten hold less than 15% of the sample. Sample: blood. The receptors here all came from a young man in good health.

The genes are TRBV15 and TRBJ1-6; D not certain. Looked up from germline, CDR1 is LNHNV and CDR2 is YYDKDF (reference sequence). The ends were cut back, 0 bases at V and 5 bases at J, with 8 bases in the middle. The CDR3 extends over 15 amino acids. CDR3 loop: CATSREPGDNSPLHF. As DNA, the CDR3 is TGTGCCACCAGCAGAGAGCCAGGCGATAATTCACCCCTCCACTTT. Full variable domain (outside the CDR3, taken from reference TRBV15 and TRBJ1-6): DAMVIQNPRYQVTQFGKPVTLSCSQTLNHNVMYWYQQKSSQAPKLLFHYYDKDFNNEADTPDNFQSRRPNTSFCFLDIRSPGLGDTAMYLCATSREPGDNSPLHFGNGTRLTVT.

This clonotype appeared a few times. This chain joins TRBV5-1 and TRBJ2-2, with TRBD2 matching 7 bases. V lost 2 bases and J lost 1; bases outside the gene matches: 5. The germline gives CDR1 SGHRS, CDR2 YFSETQ. The CDR3 consists of 16 residues. CDR3 region: CASSLLLAKNTGELFF. CDR3 bases: TGCGCCAGCAGCTTACTACTAGCGAAGAACACCGGGGAGCTGTTTTTT.

This rearrangement joins TRBV7-2 to TRBJ1-5; unclear D gene. The germline gives CDR1 SGHTA, CDR2 FQGNSA. The CDR3 totals 15 residues. V lost 1 base and J 0 bases, leaving 7 bases between the germline ends. CDR3 bases: TGTGCCAGCAGCTTAGAGGCGGTTAGCAATCAGCCCCAGCATTTT. The encoded protein is CASSLEAVSNQPQHF.

This chain connects TRBV4-1 to TRBJ2-5, with no clear D. V lost 1 base and J lost 4, with 7 bases in between. The CDR3 is 13 residues long. Germline lookup yields CDR1 MGHRA and CDR2 YSYEKL. This CDR3 reads CASSQAGLETQYF. CDR3 in DNA: TGCGCCAGCAGCCAAGCGGGTCTAGAGACCCAGTACTTC.

This clonotype has more than one count but fewer than ten. This sequence joins TRBV7-9 and TRBJ1-1; D unresolved. The germline V gene has CDR1 SEHNR and CDR2 FQNEAQ (reference sequence). V was shortened by 8 bases and J by 0 bases, with 10 bases between the two germline ends. This CDR3 is built from 13 residues. CDR3 residues: CASLGSLNTEAFF. The CDR3 DNA reads TGTGCCAGCCTTGGGTCCTTGAACACTGAAGCTTTCTTT.

This clonotype came up many times. The chain is built from TRBV4-3 and TRBJ1-4; D possibly corresponds to TRBD1 (5 bases). Trimming shortened V by 0 bases and J by 8 bases, and 7 bases separated the two germline ends. The CDR3 length is 13 residues. Germline loops: CDR1 LGHNA, CDR2 YSLEER. CDR3 region: CASSQDRGEKLFF. CDR3 coding DNA: TGCGCCAGCAGCCAAGATAGGGGCGAAAAACTGTTTTTT.

As for this clonotype: Germline is not matched at one junction end, which may reflect a read error. The chain links TRBV6-1 to TRBJ1-5, with TRBD1 matching 7 bases. The CDR3 is 17 residues long. Germline V gives CDR1 MNHNS, CDR2 SASEGT. Here the CDR3 reads CASRPPQGVTKDQPEHF. The CDR3 DNA reads as TGTGCCAGCAGACCCCCTCAGGGGGTAACCAAAGATCAGCCCGAGCATTTT.

In nucleotides, the CDR3 is TGCACCGGCAGCTTGGCCTCAGGGTGGACAGATACGCAGTATTTT. This sequence encodes CTGSLASGWTDTQYF. V and J are TRBV5-1 and TRBJ2-3; possible D gene TRBD1, 5 bases. The CDR3 loop spans 15 amino acids. Looked up from germline, CDR1 is SGHRS and CDR2 is YFSETQ.

This clonotype was seen a handful of times. The rearrangement links TRBV7-2 to TRBJ1-6; no definite D call. Germline V gives CDR1 SGHTA, CDR2 FQGNSA. CDR3 length: 16 residues. V was clipped by 1 base and J by 0 bases, with 7 bases between them. CDR3 bases: TGTGCCAGCAGCTTAGTTGGGAACTCCTATAATTCACCCCTCCACTTT. Translating it yields CASSLVGNSYNSPLHF.

This clonotype was recorded only once. A junction boundary mismatches the germline segment, possibly from a read error. V gene TRBV20-1 combines with J gene TRBJ2-1; TRBD2 agrees at 9 bases. Germline lookup yields CDR1 DFQATT and CDR2 SNEGSKA (reference sequence). This CDR3 has 19 residues. The CDR3 bases are TGCAGTGCTCAACCCTATCGGCGGGGGGGCAGGAGCTCCCACAATGAGCAGTTCTTC. Its translation is CSAQPYRRGGRSSHNEQFF.

This clonotype was counted only a few times. The rearrangement joins TRBV29-1 to TRBJ2-1; 7 bases are a match to TRBD1. The J call may be in error: the DNA end matches TRBJ2-7 better. Germline V gene data show CDR1 as SQVTM and CDR2 as ANQGSEA. There are 14 residues in the CDR3. The CDR3 nucleotides are TGCAGCGTTGCGGGACAGAGCTCCTACAATGAGCAGTACTTC. Translating it yields CSVAGQSSYNEQYF.

A word on this clonotype: The junction departs from the called germline gene at one end, perhaps through a read error. The chain links TRBV27 to TRBJ1-6; a possible D gene is TRBD1 (5 bases). This CDR3 region has 14 residues. The V gene's germline CDR1 is MNHEY and CDR2 SMNVEV (reference sequence). The DNA for the CDR3 is TGTGCCAGCAGTTTAGGGACGGGGTTCTCACCCCCCCACTTT. Its translation is CASSLGTGFSPPHF.

V usage is TRBV6-5 and J usage is TRBJ2-5; D call uncertain. Germline CDR1 is MNHEY and CDR2 is SVGAGI. The V end was cut by 2 bases, the J end by 2 bases, with 12 bases between. The CDR3 totals 15 residues. The CDR3 region is CASSYEAATQETQYF. CDR3 coding DNA: TGTGCCAGCAGTTACGAGGCAGCCACTCAAGAGACCCAGTACTTC.

The chain employs TRBV6-2 or TRBV6-3 and TRBJ2-3, with D unresolved. This CDR3 is built from 16 residues. In germline, CDR1 is MNHEY, CDR2 SVGEGT. V was pared by 5 bases and J by 3 bases, with 18 bases between. The CDR3 sequence: CASSNTWLGLTDTQYF. CDR3 in DNA: TGTGCCAGCAGTAATACTTGGCTTGGTTTAACAGATACGCAGTATTTT.

In DNA, the CDR3 is TGCGCCAGCTCGGCCGGCAGGGGGAGTGAAAAACTGTTTTTT. Its protein product is CASSAGRGSEKLFF. The chain carries TRBV5-1 and TRBJ1-4; 7 bases agree with TRBD1. The CDR3 has 14 amino acids. Trimming at V came to 7 bases and at J to 7 bases, leaving 10 bases not matched to a gene. In germline, CDR1 is SGHRS, CDR2 YFSETQ.

J is TRBJ1-2 and V is TRBV7-2, with D hard to call. Deletions cut 6 bases from V and 5 bases from J, with 13 bases between. CDR3 length: 13 residues. Per germline, CDR1 SGHTA and CDR2 FQGNSA. As DNA, the CDR3 is TGTGCCAGCAGTCCGAAGTCGGGGTATGGCTACACCTTC. This translates into CASSPKSGYGYTF.

In this sample, this clonotype turned up a few times. The gene calls are TRBV6-1 and TRBJ2-4; 7 positions match TRBD2. Germline V CDR1 and CDR2: MNHNS, SASEGT. Germline trimming cut 5 bases from V and 9 bases from J; bases unmatched to any gene: 7. CDR3 length equals 13 residues. The CDR3 bases are TGTGCCAGCAGTCCCGGGACTACTACCATTCAGTACTTC. Translating it yields CASSPGTTTIQYF.

CDR3 loop: CASSLTSVVGGEQFF. CDR3 nucleotides: TGTGCCAGCAGCTTAACTAGCGTCGTCGGAGGTGAGCAGTTCTTC. The chain is built from TRBV11-2 and TRBJ2-1; 7 bases fit TRBD2. The CDR3 contains 15 residues. Germline V lookup: CDR1 SGHAT, CDR2 FQNNGV. With V trimmed by 2 bases and J by 9 bases, 10 bases remained unmatched. Together with reference TRBV11-2 and TRBJ2-1, the CDR3 gives the full variable domain: EAGVAQSPRYKIIEKRQSVAFWCNPISGHATLYWYQQILGQGPKLLIQFQNNGVVDDSQLPKDRFSAERLKGVDSTLKIQPAKLEDSAVYLCASSLTSVVGGEQFFGPGTRLTVL.

This clonotype showed up just once. The gene calls are TRBV12-3 or TRBV12-4 and TRBJ1-5; D not certain. There are 16 residues in the CDR3. The V end lost 1 base, the J end lost 2 bases, and 12 bases lay between the germline ends. The CDR3 here is CASSLGGRYGNQPQHF. CDR3 DNA: TGTGCCAGCAGTTTAGGTGGACGGTACGGCAATCAGCCCCAGCATTTT.

As regards this clonotype: This may come from a read error, since a much larger clone is one base off. The DNA for the CDR3 is TGCAGCGCCCAGGACGCCCTTTTAGAGCAGTACTTC. Amino acids: CSAQDALLEQYF. The V call is TRBV29-1, the J call TRBJ2-5; D is uncertain. The CDR3 is made up of 12 amino acids. Germline V gives CDR1 SQVTM, CDR2 ANQGSEA. Deletions cut 7 bases from V and 11 bases from J, with 20 bases between.

In this sample, this clonotype turned up a few times. The CDR3 sequence: CASSEKGSDSPLHF. CDR3 nucleotide sequence: TGTGCCAGCAGTGAAAAGGGGAGCGATTCACCCCTCCACTTT. The chain is built from TRBV6-1 and TRBJ1-6; weak D call: TRBD1 (5 bases). The V gene lost 2 bases and the J gene lost 8 bases, with 10 bases spanning the gap. This CDR3 is built from 14 residues. Germline V CDR1 and CDR2: MNHNS, SASEGT.

The chain employs TRBV20-1 and TRBJ1-1, with TRBD1 matching over 10 bases. The CDR3 is 15 amino acids. Germline trimming cut 4 bases from V and 4 bases from J; bases unmatched to any gene: 9. Germline lookup yields CDR1 DFQATT and CDR2 SNEGSKA (reference sequence). The CDR3 is CSAIPGTGEGTEAFF. The CDR3 DNA reads TGCAGTGCTATCCCCGGGACAGGGGAAGGCACTGAAGCTTTCTTT.

This chain links TRBV20-1 with TRBJ1-5; D remains ambiguous. The CDR3 has 13 residues. Germline-derived CDR1 and CDR2 are DFQATT and SNEGSKA (reference sequence). Trimming shortened V by 5 bases and J by 5 bases, and 13 bases separated the two germline ends. The CDR3 nucleotides are TGCAGTGCTGGACCGGGGTGTGATCAGCCCCAGCATTTT. It yields the protein CSAGPGCDQPQHF.

This clonotype has only a few counts. The rearrangement joins TRBV4-3 to TRBJ2-5; TRBD2 is a possible D gene (6 bases). The V gene lost 4 bases and the J gene lost 1 base, with 19 bases spanning the gap. This CDR3 is built from 17 residues. CDR1 and CDR2 (germline): LGHNA, YSLEER. This CDR3 is CASSLGYGGAVQETQYF. For the CDR3, the DNA is TGCGCCAGCAGCCTTGGTTATGGCGGGGCGGTCCAAGAGACCCAGTACTTC.

This chain joins TRBV3-1 and TRBJ2-1, with D possibly matching TRBD1 (6 bases). V was cut by 5 bases and J by 4 bases, with 12 bases left in between. The CDR3 loop spans 14 amino acids. The germline gives CDR1 LGHDT, CDR2 YNNKEL (reference sequence). This CDR3 reads CASSSTGLYNEQFF. The CDR3 bases are TGTGCCAGCAGCTCTACAGGGCTATACAATGAGCAGTTCTTC.

There are a few counts of this clonotype. The rearrangement links TRBV4-3 to TRBJ2-1, with 13 bases matching TRBD2. This CDR3 is 18 amino acids long. The trim removed 1 base at V and 7 bases at J, leaving 10 bases unmatched. Germline CDR1 is LGHNA and CDR2 is YSLEER. CDR3 bases: TGCGCCAGCAGCCAAGGCCTACTAGCGGGGGGGCCGGGAAATGAGCAGTTCTTC. This sequence encodes CASSQGLLAGGPGNEQFF.